The source of this T cell receptor beta chain is a study of cytomegalovirus exposure and HLA in healthy donors. Researchers ran the PCR with 60 Vbeta and 13 Jbeta primers. Original processing notes: In a later analysis, 75 million to 95 million unique TCR beta chains included roughly 11 million shared by two or more donors. Some clones are missing from TCRdb's copy, which holds only in-frame ones; the method was immunoSEQ multiplex PCR. Clone size and V and J calls were adopted from that table, with D and trimming inferred from the DNA. The sample contains around 110,000 clones, approximately 65% of which appear only once. The study, taken as a whole, reports: Presence/absence results assume similar sequencing depth per donor, which may not hold. Previously analyzed data showed that most TCR beta V segments were productive at a frequency of about 90% or about 30%. Confirmation in vitro established that three CMV-associated chains were specific for CMV antigens.

Remarks on this clone: Its antigen is unidentified.

This sequence originates from a man aged 18 to 30 in good health and CMV-seronegative. Sequencing was done on a sample of PBMCs.

CDR3 nucleotides: TGTGCCGTCAAGGGGGCTTCTAACTATGGCTACACCTTC. Translating gives CAVKGASNYGYTF. The rearrangement uses TRBV28 and TRBJ1-2, with 7 bases fitting TRBD1. Trimming removed 11 bases from V and 0 bases from J; junction bases left unmatched: 6. The CDR3 is 13 amino acids. Germline V gives CDR1 MDHEN, CDR2 SYDVKM.